Presented here are 27 T cell receptor beta chains from one specimen sequenced in a study of CD8 T cells in Susac syndrome. Random hexamers primed reverse transcription of roughly 0.5 to 1 ug RNA. In TCRdb, the immunoSEQ multiplex PCR reads were re-called with MiXCR into one record per CDR3 protein. The table includes 100,000 to 150,000 distinct CDR3 sequences, 65% to 90% detected once. The sequenced sample consisted of CD8+ T cells from PBMCs. These receptors all come from a human donor with multiple sclerosis.

The V call is TRBV19, the J call TRBJ2-1; D is uncertain. Germline V gene data show CDR1 as LNHDA and CDR2 as SQIVND (reference sequence). The V and J ends lost 3 bases and 9 bases respectively, with 9 bases between them. The CDR3 loop spans 12 amino acids. As DNA, the CDR3 is TGTGCCAGTAGTATTCCAGCCGGTGAGCAGTTCTTC. This sequence encodes CASSIPAGEQFF.

The chain employs TRBV20-1 and TRBJ2-5, with D perhaps matching TRBD2 (6 bases). Per the germline V gene, CDR1 is DFQATT and CDR2 is SNEGSKA (reference sequence). This CDR3 spans 17 amino acids. The V end lost 4 bases, the J end lost 5 bases, and 26 bases lay between the germline ends. CDR3 sequence reads: CSAKISGLLEGPETQYF. Here the CDR3 DNA reads TGCAGTGCTAAGATTAGCGGTCTGTTGGAGGGCCCGGAGACCCAGTACTTC.

The rearrangement links TRBV30 to TRBJ1-1, with D hard to call. The germline V and J ends were trimmed by 2 bases and 4 bases, with 11 bases remaining between them. CDR3 length equals 13 residues. CDR1 is GTSNPN, CDR2 SVGIG, per germline (reference sequence). Here the CDR3 reads CAWSTGWGTEAFF. In DNA, the CDR3 is TGTGCCTGGAGTACGGGATGGGGCACTGAAGCTTTCTTT.

The V call is TRBV4-1, the J call TRBJ2-2; D is unresolved. CDR1 MGHRA and CDR2 YSYEKL come from the germline V gene. This CDR3 has 18 residues. Trimming left V 0 bases short and J 3 bases short, with 17 bases between. The CDR3 sequence: CASSQDIYEEQHTGELFF. The CDR3 DNA follows: TGCGCCAGCAGCCAAGATATTTACGAGGAGCAGCACACCGGGGAGCTGTTTTTT.

The chain has TRBV7-9 and TRBJ2-5, with 15 bases aligning to TRBD2. Germline assignment: CDR1 SEHNR and CDR2 FQNEAQ (reference sequence). This CDR3 comprises 19 residues. V was pared by 1 base and J by 5 bases, with 11 bases of the junction left unmatched. The CDR3 here is CASSLVSWTSGGAGETQYF. As DNA, the CDR3 is TGTGCCAGCAGCTTAGTGTCCTGGACTAGCGGGGGGGCCGGGGAGACCCAGTACTTC.

The chain combines TRBV5-6 with TRBJ2-7, with TRBD2 as a possible D gene (5 bases). Germline V CDR1 and CDR2: SGHDT, YYEEEE. V was cut by 0 bases and J by 4 bases, with 11 bases left in between. This CDR3 is 14 amino acids long. The CDR3 sequence: CASSLARTAYEQYV. Here the CDR3 DNA reads TGTGCCAGCAGCTTGGCCCGGACTGCTTACGAGCAGTACGTC.

The chain carries TRBV7-6 and TRBJ1-4; D is undetermined. This CDR3 comprises 17 residues. V was clipped by 2 bases and J by 7 bases, with 20 bases between them. In germline, CDR1 is SGHVS, CDR2 FNYEAQ. The CDR3 DNA reads TGTGCCAGCAGCTTAAATCATCCGGGGATGGCGGGTGAAAAACTGTTTTTT. Translation gives CASSLNHPGMAGEKLFF.

This chain uses TRBV30 with TRBJ1-1; 9 bases align to TRBD1. The CDR3 covers 14 residues. Germline V CDR1 and CDR2: GTSNPN, SVGIG (reference sequence). With V trimmed by 2 bases and J by 1 base, 2 bases remained unmatched. CDR3 DNA sequence: TGTGCCTGGAGTTGGGACAGGGCGAACACTGAAGCTTTCTTT. Its protein is CAWSWDRANTEAFF.

The V and J genes are TRBV7-9 and TRBJ2-7; D unresolved. V was cut by 5 bases and J by 5 bases, with 13 bases left in between. CDR3 length equals 13 residues. CDR1 and CDR2 (germline): SEHNR, FQNEAQ (reference sequence). The CDR3 is CASSGPAGDEQYF. CDR3 sequence (DNA): TGTGCCAGCAGCGGACCAGCTGGCGACGAGCAGTACTTC.

The chain couples TRBV7-9 to TRBJ1-1, with a tentative D call TRBD1 (5 bases). This CDR3 region has 15 residues. With 8 bases removed from V and 1 base from J, the gap between germline ends came to 17 bases. Germline V gives CDR1 SEHNR, CDR2 FQNEAQ (reference sequence). This CDR3 is CASSPIFRANTEAFF. The DNA for the CDR3 is TGTGCCAGCTCCCCAATTTTCAGGGCGAACACTGAAGCTTTCTTT.

V usage is TRBV11-2 and J usage is TRBJ2-3; D not resolved. Germline V CDR1 and CDR2: SGHAT, FQNNGV. The CDR3 is 18 amino acids. The V and J ends lost 6 bases and 4 bases respectively, with 26 bases between them. This chain's CDR3 is CASSPRGWDALVPDTQYF. The CDR3, as DNA: TGTGCCAGCAGTCCACGAGGATGGGATGCGCTAGTCCCAGATACGCAGTATTTT.

The CDR3 nucleotides read TGCAGTGCCCCGACAGGGAGTCATGATGGCTACACCTTC. As protein: CSAPTGSHDGYTF. J is TRBJ1-2 and V is TRBV20-1; TRBD1 matches at 7 bases. J was trimmed by 6 bases and V by 6 bases; bases with no gene match: 10. Looked up from germline, CDR1 is DFQATT and CDR2 is SNEGSKA (reference sequence). The CDR3 totals 13 residues.

The chain employs TRBV11-3 and TRBJ1-1; D is unresolved. The germline V gene encodes CDR1 SGHNT and CDR2 YENEEA. The CDR3 is 21 amino acids. V lost 2 bases, J lost 0 bases, and 28 bases lay in between. This chain's CDR3 is CASSLRADHVTRRIMNTEAFF. CDR3 bases: TGTGCCAGCAGCTTAAGGGCAGATCATGTTACACGTAGAATCATGAACACTGAAGCTTTCTTT.

For the CDR3, the DNA is TGTGCCAGTAGTATGTTCGACAGGGGGCCCACTGAAGCTTTCTTT. Protein product: CASSMFDRGPTEAFF. The rearrangement links TRBV19 to TRBJ1-1; 10 nucleotides align to TRBD1. Germline lookup yields CDR1 LNHDA and CDR2 SQIVND (reference sequence). This CDR3 comprises 15 residues. J was trimmed by 4 bases and V by 3 bases; bases with no gene match: 5.

The CDR3 DNA sequence: TGTGCCAGCAGTGAGGGATTTGAAGCTTTCTTT. It is translated as CASSEGFEAFF. The chain recombines TRBV6-1 with TRBJ1-1, with no clear D. V shed 3 bases and J shed 7 bases, with 6 bases lying between them. There are 11 residues in the CDR3. Germline CDR1 is MNHNS and CDR2 is SASEGT.

The chain recombines TRBV5-1 with TRBJ2-3; D perhaps matches TRBD2 (6 bases). Germline assignment: CDR1 SGHRS and CDR2 YFSETQ. The CDR3 consists of 14 residues. Trimming cost V 3 bases and J 2 bases, with 10 bases left between them. The CDR3 coding sequence is TGCGCCAGCAGCTATGTGGGACTCACAGATACGCAGTATTTT. Its protein is CASSYVGLTDTQYF.

This chain uses TRBV6-1 with TRBJ2-7, with 8 bases that match TRBD1. Germline assignment: CDR1 MNHNS and CDR2 SASEGT. The V and J ends lost 5 bases and 0 bases, in that order; junction bases with no gene match: 3. The CDR3 spans 14 residues. CDR3 DNA sequence: TGTGCCAGCAGTTCAGGGGGCTTCTCCTACGAGCAGTACTTC. Its translation is CASSSGGFSYEQYF.

The chain links TRBV27 to TRBJ2-3; no firm D call. CDR1 is MNHEY, CDR2 SMNVEV, per germline (reference sequence). With 3 bases removed from V and 6 bases from J, the gap between germline ends came to 10 bases. This CDR3 is 13 amino acids long. The CDR3 loop is CASSFLGSDTQYF. CDR3 DNA sequence: TGTGCCAGCAGTTTCCTAGGTTCGGATACGCAGTATTTT.

The rearrangement uses TRBV4-1 and TRBJ1-1; no firm D call. The CDR3 covers 18 residues. Trimming removed 1 base from V and 3 bases from J, with 21 bases in between. Germline V gene sequence: CDR1 MGHRA, CDR2 YSYEKL. The CDR3 nucleotides read TGCGCCAGCAGCCAAGGATTTTGGGTTAACGCATTGCACACTGAAGCTTTCTTT. It encodes CASSQGFWVNALHTEAFF.

This clonotype has only a few counts. This sequence joins TRBV7-2 and TRBJ2-1, with 11 bases that match TRBD2. J lost 2 bases, V lost 0 bases, and 6 bases had no gene match. The germline CDR1 and CDR2 sequences are SGHTA and FQGNSA. CDR3 size: 18 residues. DNA of the CDR3: TGTGCCAGCAGCTTAGCGCCCGGACTAGCGGGCACCTACAATGAGCAGTTCTTC. Encoded protein: CASSLAPGLAGTYNEQFF. Full variable domain (remainder filled in from reference TRBV7-2 and TRBJ2-1): GAGVSQSPSNKVTEKGKDVELRCDPISGHTALYWYRQSLGQGLEFLIYFQGNSAPDKSGLPSDRFSAERTGGSVSTLTIQRTQQEDSAVYLCASSLAPGLAGTYNEQFFGPGTRLTVL.

This clonotype was seen once. The chain employs TRBV2 and TRBJ2-1, with D unresolved. Germline assignment: CDR1 SNHLY and CDR2 FYNNEI. This CDR3 is 13 amino acids long. Trimming removed 8 bases at V and 7 bases at J, with 15 bases between. Here the CDR3 reads CASEGMTVNEQFF. In DNA, the CDR3 is TGTGCCAGCGAAGGGATGACGGTTAATGAGCAGTTCTTC.

The rearrangement joins TRBV5-1 to TRBJ1-1; 7 nucleotides align to TRBD1. CDR1 SGHRS and CDR2 YFSETQ come from the germline V gene. After removal of 4 bases from V and 1 base from J, the junction contained 7 bases not matched to a gene. The CDR3 totals 15 residues. CDR3 protein: CASSTEQGPNTEAFF. CDR3 coding DNA: TGCGCCAGCAGCACGGAACAGGGGCCGAACACTGAAGCTTTCTTT.

The chain is built from TRBV19 and TRBJ1-2; D remains unclear. The germline gives CDR1 LNHDA, CDR2 SQIVND (reference sequence). The CDR3 sequence is 14 residues long. Trimming left V 4 bases short and J 2 bases short, with 11 bases between. The CDR3: CASSTRTENYGYTF. Here the CDR3 DNA reads TGTGCCAGTAGTACGCGGACGGAGAACTATGGCTACACCTTC.

The chain couples TRBV25-1 to TRBJ1-2, with D possibly TRBD1 on 6 matching bases. V lost 3 bases, J lost 0 bases, and 8 bases lay in between. The CDR3 consists of 14 residues. The germline V gene encodes CDR1 MGHDK and CDR2 SYGVNS. This CDR3 is CASSEDRANYGYTF. CDR3 bases: TGTGCCAGCAGTGAGGACAGAGCTAACTATGGCTACACCTTC.

The chain carries TRBV5-1 and TRBJ1-1, with 8 bases identical to TRBD1. CDR3 length: 14 amino acids. After removal of 0 bases from V and 6 bases from J, the junction contained 4 bases not matched to a gene. Germline loops: CDR1 SGHRS, CDR2 YFSETQ. The CDR3 DNA is TGCGCCAGCAGCTTGGGGACAGGGCTGCCTGAAGCTTTCTTT. Residues: CASSLGTGLPEAFF.

This clonotype was counted between two and nine times. The chain couples TRBV7-9 to TRBJ2-7; D is ambiguous. The CDR3 has 12 amino acids. Germline values: CDR1 SEHNR, CDR2 FQNEAQ (reference sequence). Trimming cost V 4 bases and J 5 bases, with 9 bases left between them. The CDR3 sequence: CASSYMPNEQYF. DNA for the CDR3: TGTGCCAGCAGCTACATGCCCAACGAGCAGTACTTC.

This clonotype was seen only once. The chain recombines TRBV7-9 with TRBJ2-5; TRBD2 might be the D (5 bases). Germline-derived CDR1 and CDR2 are SEHNR and FQNEAQ (reference sequence). This CDR3 has 15 residues. Trimming left V 3 bases short and J 5 bases short, with 16 bases between. CDR3 coding DNA: TGTGCCAGCAGCTTCGCCCCTGGGAGAGGCGAGACCCAGTACTTC. Its protein product is CASSFAPGRGETQYF. The full variable domain, rest sourced from reference TRBV7-9 and TRBJ2-5, is DTGVSQNPRHKITKRGQNVTFRCDPISEHNRLYWYRQTLGQGPEFLTYFQNEAQLEKSRLLSDRFSAERPKGSFSTLEIQRTEQGDSAMYLCASSFAPGRGETQYFGPGTRLLVL.